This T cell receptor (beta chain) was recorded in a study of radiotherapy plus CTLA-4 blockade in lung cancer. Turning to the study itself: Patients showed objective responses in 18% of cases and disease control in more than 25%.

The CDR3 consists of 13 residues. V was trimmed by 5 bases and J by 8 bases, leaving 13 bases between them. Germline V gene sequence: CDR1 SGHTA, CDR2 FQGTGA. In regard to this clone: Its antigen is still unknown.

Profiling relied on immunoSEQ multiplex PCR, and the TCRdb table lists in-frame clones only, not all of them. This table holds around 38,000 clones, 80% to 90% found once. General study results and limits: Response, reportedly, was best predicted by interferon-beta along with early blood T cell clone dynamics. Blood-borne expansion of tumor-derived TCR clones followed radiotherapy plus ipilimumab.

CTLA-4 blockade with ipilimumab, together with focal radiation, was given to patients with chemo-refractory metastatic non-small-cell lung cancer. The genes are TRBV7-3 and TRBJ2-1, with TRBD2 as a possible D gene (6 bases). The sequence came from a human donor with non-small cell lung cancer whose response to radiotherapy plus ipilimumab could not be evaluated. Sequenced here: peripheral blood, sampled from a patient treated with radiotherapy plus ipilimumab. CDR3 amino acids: CASSPGGLDEQFF. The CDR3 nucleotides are TGTGCCAGCAGCCCTGGAGGGCTGGATGAGCAGTTCTTC. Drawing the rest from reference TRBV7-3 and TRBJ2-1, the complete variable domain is GAGVSQTPSNKVTEKGKYVELRCDPISGHTALYWYRQSLGQGPEFLIYFQGTGAADDSGLPNDRFFAVRPEGSVSTLKIQRTERGDSAVYLCASSPGGLDEQFFGPGTRLTVL.